The 23 T cell receptor beta chains in this list originate from one sample, sequenced in a study of blood T cells in healthy people across ages. Through a sample-barcoded 5' primer and a J-beta primer mix, a second PCR was run for about 6 to 11 cycles. TCRdb independently ran MiXCR on the 5' RACE reads; one entry per CDR3 protein. The sample has some 1.5 million distinct CDR3 sequences; approximately 43% are singletons. Sequenced sample: blood. The source is a woman under 30 in good health.

The chain employs TRBV7-9 and TRBJ2-3, with D maybe TRBD1 (6 bases). Per germline, CDR1 SEHNR and CDR2 FQNEAQ (reference sequence). Deletions cut 5 bases from V and 0 bases from J, with 15 bases between. CDR3 size: 16 residues. CDR3 sequence (DNA): TGTGCCAGCAGCCCGGACAGCTTCACTAGCACAGATACGCAGTATTTT. Protein sequence: CASSPDSFTSTDTQYF.

The count of this clonotype is one. The CDR3, as DNA: TGCAGTGCTATAAGTTCCGGGACAGGGTCGGGCAGTTCCTACAATGAGCAGTTCTTC. It encodes CSAISSGTGSGSSYNEQFF. This rearrangement joins TRBV20-1 to TRBJ2-1; 9 positions agree with TRBD1. The V gene's germline CDR1 is DFQATT and CDR2 SNEGSKA (reference sequence). With V trimmed by 4 bases and J by 1 base, 17 bases remained unmatched. The length of the CDR3 is 19 residues.

The chain employs TRBV6-5 and TRBJ2-7; D gene ambiguous. This CDR3 is 13 amino acids long. Trimming cost V 7 bases and J 4 bases, with 14 bases left between them. Looked up from germline, CDR1 is MNHEY and CDR2 is SVGAGI. The CDR3 DNA sequence: TGTGCCAGCACCACTGGCAGAGAGTACGAGCAGTACTTC. Translated, it gives CASTTGREYEQYF.

This clonotype has a handful of counts. The chain links TRBV5-1 to TRBJ1-1; TRBD1 aligns across 9 bases. V was clipped by 1 base and J by 5 bases; unmatched bases: 12. The CDR3 length is 17 residues. Germline values: CDR1 SGHRS, CDR2 YFSETQ. The CDR3 DNA reads as TGCGCCAGCAGCTTGACAGGTCCGGGACAGGGTAAAACTGAAGCTTTCTTT. Translation: CASSLTGPGQGKTEAFF.

This clonotype was picked up a small number of times. The chain employs TRBV20-1 and TRBJ1-2, with TRBD1 as a possible D gene (6 bases). The CDR3 sequence is 14 residues long. The V end lost 4 bases, the J end lost 5 bases, and 17 bases lay between the germline ends. The V gene's germline CDR1 is DFQATT and CDR2 SNEGSKA (reference sequence). In DNA, the CDR3 is TGCAGTGCTAACAGACAGGTAGCTGGTTATGGCTACACCTTC. It is translated as CSANRQVAGYGYTF.

This clonotype was detected a few times. The CDR3 DNA follows: TGTGCCAGCAGCTTGGATGGCCATGGCTACACCTTC. Translated, it gives CASSLDGHGYTF. This chain uses TRBV5-5 with TRBJ1-2; no firm D call. CDR3 length: 12 amino acids. From germline, CDR1 is SGHKS and CDR2 YYEKEE (reference sequence). Deletions cut 0 bases from V and 6 bases from J, with 6 bases between.

V usage is TRBV6-5 and J usage is TRBJ1-6, with a weak D call TRBD1 (6 bases). There are 15 residues in the CDR3. V lost 0 bases, J lost 7 bases, and 10 bases lay in between. Looked up from germline, CDR1 is MNHEY and CDR2 is SVGAGI. CDR3 region: CASSYSIQGNSPLHF. The CDR3 DNA follows: TGTGCCAGCAGTTACTCGATACAGGGAAATTCACCCCTCCACTTT.

This rearrangement joins TRBV12-5 to TRBJ2-2; D is unresolved. This CDR3 has 16 residues. V lost 7 bases to trimming and J lost 7 bases, with 22 bases between them. CDR1 is LGHNT, CDR2 FRNRAP, per germline. CDR3 DNA: TGTGCTAGTGCAATGGTCCTTGGGCCCCTTGGCGGGGAGCTGTTTTTT. Encoded protein: CASAMVLGPLGGELFF.

As concerns this clonotype: Mismatch with germline at one junction end may stem from a read error. The rearrangement links TRBV3-1 to TRBJ1-5; D gene unclear. This CDR3 region has 14 residues. CDR1 is LGHDT and CDR2 is YNNKEL in the germline V gene (reference sequence). CDR3 coding DNA: TGTGCCAGCGGCCAAGATGCGGGGAATCAGCCCCAGCATTTT. Translation gives CASGQDAGNQPQHF.

The chain has TRBV10-3 and TRBJ2-5; the D gene could be TRBD1 or TRBD2 (6 bases each). Gene TRBJ2-7 matches the end of the DNA better, so the J call may be wrong. Germline CDR1 ENHRY, CDR2 SYGVKD. This CDR3 is 14 amino acids long. The CDR3: CAIRAGQIFYEQYF. CDR3 bases: TGTGCCATCAGGGCGGGACAAATTTTCTACGAGCAGTACTTC.

This clonotype was detected once. V gene TRBV20-1 combines with J gene TRBJ2-5; 16 bases line up with TRBD2. Germline CDR1 DFQATT, CDR2 SNEGSKA (reference sequence). This CDR3 contains 12 residues. CDR3 in DNA: TGCAGGGGACTAGCGGGAGGGGAGACCCAGTACTTC. Translation gives CRGLAGGETQYF.

This clonotype has a handful of counts. The V call is TRBV27, the J call TRBJ1-2; 8 bases match TRBD1. The CDR3 consists of 15 residues. Looked up from germline, CDR1 is MNHEY and CDR2 is SMNVEV (reference sequence). V lost 8 bases, J lost 4 bases, and 12 bases stayed unmatched. CDR3: CASGGEDRVFYGYTF. CDR3 bases: TGTGCCAGCGGGGGTGAGGACAGGGTATTCTATGGCTACACCTTC.

The chain carries TRBV20-1 and TRBJ1-4; D is uncertain. This CDR3 region has 14 residues. Looked up from germline, CDR1 is DFQATT and CDR2 is SNEGSKA (reference sequence). V lost 2 bases, J lost 7 bases, and 14 bases lay in between. The CDR3 spells CSARLAGSSEKLFF. The CDR3 nucleotides read TGCAGTGCTAGACTGGCCGGGTCCTCTGAAAAACTGTTTTTT.

Notes on this clonotype: A much larger clone lies one base from this, so it may be a read error. The genes are TRBV3-1 and TRBJ2-1; tentatively, D is TRBD1 or TRBD2 (5 bases each). Gene TRBJ2-7 matches the end of the DNA better, so the J call may be wrong. The CDR3 sequence is 15 residues long. Germline lookup yields CDR1 LGHDT and CDR2 YNNKEL (reference sequence). CDR3: CASSQEGPSYNEQYF. CDR3 nucleotides: TGTGCCAGCAGCCAAGAGGGACCCAGCTACAATGAGCAGTACTTC.

This clonotype has at least ten counts. The rearrangement links TRBV4-2 to TRBJ1-5, with D unclear. CDR1 LGHNA and CDR2 YNFKEQ come from the germline V gene. This CDR3 region has 14 residues. V was clipped by 4 bases and J by 3 bases, with 10 bases between them. The CDR3 spells CASSPGGYNQPQHF. Written as DNA, the CDR3 is TGTGCCAGCAGCCCTGGCGGATACAATCAGCCCCAGCATTTT.

The sample holds a few counts of this clonotype. V gene TRBV20-1 combines with J gene TRBJ2-4, with D unclear. V lost 5 bases and J lost 13, with 21 bases in between. This CDR3 contains 13 residues. The germline gives CDR1 DFQATT, CDR2 SNEGSKA (reference sequence). The CDR3 nucleotides read TGCAGTGCTTCTACCTACATTTCCGAGGAGCAGTACTTC. Its translation: CSASTYISEEQYF.

This clonotype was seen a single time. Given a much more abundant clone one base away, this may be a read error. The rearrangement links TRBV7-9 to TRBJ2-5; D perhaps matches TRBD1 (6 bases). Near its end, the DNA agrees better with TRBJ2-1, so the J call may be wrong. CDR3 length equals 15 residues. The germline V gene encodes CDR1 SEHNR and CDR2 FQNEAQ (reference sequence). The CDR3 DNA follows: TGTGCCAGCAGCTATTTGGGACAAGGCCAAGAGACCCAGTTCTTC. Amino acids: CASSYLGQGQETQFF.

The chain couples TRBV6-5 to TRBJ1-2; no clear D. Germline V CDR1 and CDR2: MNHEY, SVGAGI. CDR3 length: 15 amino acids. V lost 2 bases and J 0 bases, leaving 10 bases between the germline ends. The CDR3 protein is CASSYREDPNYGYTF. The DNA of the CDR3 is TGTGCCAGCAGTTACCGGGAGGACCCTAACTATGGCTACACCTTC.

The V call is TRBV6-5, the J call TRBJ2-5, with D possibly being TRBD1 or TRBD2 (5 bases each). Per the germline V gene, CDR1 is MNHEY and CDR2 is SVGAGI. The V gene lost 4 bases and the J gene lost 6 bases, with 18 bases spanning the gap. CDR3 size: 15 residues. The CDR3 DNA follows: TGTGCCAGCAGTTCCACCGGGACCTCGGGGAAGACCCAGTACTTC. As protein: CASSSTGTSGKTQYF.

The chain links TRBV7-8 to TRBJ2-5; D unresolved. CDR1 and CDR2 from the germline V gene are SGHVS and FQNEAQ. The ends were cut back, 0 bases at V and 12 bases at J, with 23 bases in the middle. The CDR3 is 16 residues long. The CDR3 region is CASSLALDRISYEKYF. For the CDR3, the DNA is TGTGCCAGCAGCTTAGCCTTGGACCGGATCTCCTACGAGAAGTACTTC.

This clonotype was seen a few times. This rearrangement joins TRBV6-1 to TRBJ1-2, with D uncertain. Per germline, CDR1 MNHNS and CDR2 SASEGT. CDR3 size: 13 residues. Trimming left V 0 bases short and J 2 bases short, with 4 bases between. The DNA of the CDR3 is TGTGCCAGCAGTGAAGCAAGAAACTATGGCTACACCTTC. This translates into CASSEARNYGYTF.

This chain uses TRBV4-3 with TRBJ1-5, with D perhaps TRBD1 (5 bases). Between the trimmed V and J ends, which lost 4 bases and 4 bases, there was a span of 17 bases. The germline V gene has CDR1 LGHNA and CDR2 YSLEER. The CDR3 loop spans 16 amino acids. CDR3 region: CASSRDGAGKNQPQHF. In DNA form, the CDR3 reads TGCGCCAGCAGCCGAGATGGCGCAGGGAAAAATCAGCCCCAGCATTTT.

This clonotype turned up a few times. The gene calls are TRBV7-2 and TRBJ2-5, with D possibly being TRBD1 (6 bases). The CDR3 loop spans 15 amino acids. Trimming cost V 5 bases and J 5 bases, with 18 bases left between them. Per germline, CDR1 SGHTA and CDR2 FQGNSA. For the CDR3, the DNA is TGTGCCAGCAGCCTAGAACCAAGGACAGCGGAGACCCAGTACTTC. Translated: CASSLEPRTAETQYF.